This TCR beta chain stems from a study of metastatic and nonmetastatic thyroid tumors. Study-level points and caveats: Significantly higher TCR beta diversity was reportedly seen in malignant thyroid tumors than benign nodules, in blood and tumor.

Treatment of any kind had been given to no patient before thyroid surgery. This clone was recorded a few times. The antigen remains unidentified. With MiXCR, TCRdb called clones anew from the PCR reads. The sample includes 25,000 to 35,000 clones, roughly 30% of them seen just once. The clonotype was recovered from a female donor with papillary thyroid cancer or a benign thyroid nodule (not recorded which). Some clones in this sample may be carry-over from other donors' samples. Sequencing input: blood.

The chain's CDR3 is CASSEGVSVFGTYEQYF. As DNA, the CDR3 is TGTGCCAGCAGTGAAGGGGTTTCGGTGTTTGGAACCTACGAGCAGTACTTC. J is TRBJ2-7 and V is TRBV6-1; the D is unclear. Germline V gives CDR1 MNHNS, CDR2 SASEGT. The CDR3 spans 17 residues. The V gene lost 1 base and the J gene lost 2 bases, with 18 bases spanning the gap.